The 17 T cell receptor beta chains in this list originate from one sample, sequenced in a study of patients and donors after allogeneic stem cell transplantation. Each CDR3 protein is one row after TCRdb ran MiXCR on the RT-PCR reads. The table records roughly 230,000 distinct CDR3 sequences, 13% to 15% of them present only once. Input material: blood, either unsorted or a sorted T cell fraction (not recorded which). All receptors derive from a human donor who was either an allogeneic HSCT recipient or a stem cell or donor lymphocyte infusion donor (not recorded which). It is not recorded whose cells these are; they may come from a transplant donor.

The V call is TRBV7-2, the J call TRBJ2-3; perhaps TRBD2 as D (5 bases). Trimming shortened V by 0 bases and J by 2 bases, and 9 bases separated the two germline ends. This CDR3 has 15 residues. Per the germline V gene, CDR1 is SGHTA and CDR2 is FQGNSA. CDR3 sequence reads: CASSLALGPTDTQYF. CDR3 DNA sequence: TGTGCCAGCAGCTTAGCACTAGGCCCCACAGATACGCAGTATTTT.

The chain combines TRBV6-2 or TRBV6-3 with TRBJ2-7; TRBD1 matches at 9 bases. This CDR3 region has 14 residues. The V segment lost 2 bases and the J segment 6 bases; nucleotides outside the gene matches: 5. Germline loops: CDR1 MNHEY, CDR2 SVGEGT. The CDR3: CASSYPGQGREQYF. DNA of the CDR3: TGTGCCAGCAGTTACCCAGGACAGGGGCGCGAGCAGTACTTC.

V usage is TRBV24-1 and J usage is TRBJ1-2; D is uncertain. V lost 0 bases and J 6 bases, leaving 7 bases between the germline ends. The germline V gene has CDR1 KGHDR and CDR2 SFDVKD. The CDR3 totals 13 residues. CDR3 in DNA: TGTGCCACCAGTGATTTGACGTCGGATGGCTACACCTTC. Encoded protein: CATSDLTSDGYTF.

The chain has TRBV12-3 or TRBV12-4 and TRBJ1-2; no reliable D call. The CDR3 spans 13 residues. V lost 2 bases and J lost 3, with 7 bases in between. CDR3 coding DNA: TGTGCCAGCAGTTTAAAAAGGGACTATGGCTACACCTTC. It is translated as CASSLKRDYGYTF.

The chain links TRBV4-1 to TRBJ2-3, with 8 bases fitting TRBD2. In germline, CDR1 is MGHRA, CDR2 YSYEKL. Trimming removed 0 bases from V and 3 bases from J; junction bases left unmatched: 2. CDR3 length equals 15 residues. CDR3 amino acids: CASSQEGLDTDTQYF. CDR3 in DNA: TGCGCCAGCAGCCAAGAGGGACTAGATACAGATACGCAGTATTTT.

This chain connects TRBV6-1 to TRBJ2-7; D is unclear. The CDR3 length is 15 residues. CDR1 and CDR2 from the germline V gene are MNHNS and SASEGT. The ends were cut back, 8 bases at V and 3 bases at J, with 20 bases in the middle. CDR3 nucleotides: TGTGCCAGCCGAAGGCCCGGGCCCCCCAACTACGAGCAGTACTTC. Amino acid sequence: CASRRPGPPNYEQYF.

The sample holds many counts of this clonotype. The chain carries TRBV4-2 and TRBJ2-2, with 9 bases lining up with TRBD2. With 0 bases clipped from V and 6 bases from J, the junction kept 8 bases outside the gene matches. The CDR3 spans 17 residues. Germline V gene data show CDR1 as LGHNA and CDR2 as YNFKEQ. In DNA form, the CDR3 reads TGTGCCAGCAGCCAAGAGGGGGGGATAGCGGGAGCCGGGGAGCTGTTTTTT. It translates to CASSQEGGIAGAGELFF.

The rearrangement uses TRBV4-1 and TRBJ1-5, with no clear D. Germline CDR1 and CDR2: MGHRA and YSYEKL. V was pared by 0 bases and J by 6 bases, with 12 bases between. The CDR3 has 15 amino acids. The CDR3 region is CASSQDGGALQPQHF. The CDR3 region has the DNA TGCGCCAGCAGCCAAGATGGAGGAGCTCTTCAGCCCCAGCATTTT.

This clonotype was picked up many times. The CDR3 reads CATSAAEDGETQYF. As DNA, the CDR3 is TGTGCCACCAGTGCGGCCGAAGATGGGGAGACCCAGTACTTC. The chain is built from TRBV24-1 and TRBJ2-5; D unclear. The CDR3 covers 14 residues. Germline values: CDR1 KGHDR, CDR2 SFDVKD. V was trimmed by 5 bases and J by 5 bases, leaving 14 bases between them.

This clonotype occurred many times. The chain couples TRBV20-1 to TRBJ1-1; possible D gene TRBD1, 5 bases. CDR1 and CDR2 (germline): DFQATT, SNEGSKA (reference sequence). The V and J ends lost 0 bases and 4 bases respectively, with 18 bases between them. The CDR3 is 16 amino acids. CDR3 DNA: TGCAGTGCTAGAGATCTTAAGACAGCAGAATCCACTGAAGCTTTCTTT. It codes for CSARDLKTAESTEAFF.

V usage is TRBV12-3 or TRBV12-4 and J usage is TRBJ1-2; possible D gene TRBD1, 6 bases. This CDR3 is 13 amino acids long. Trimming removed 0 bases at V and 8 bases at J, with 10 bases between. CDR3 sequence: CASSLATGQGYTF. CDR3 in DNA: TGTGCCAGCAGTTTAGCGACAGGTCAGGGCTACACCTTC.

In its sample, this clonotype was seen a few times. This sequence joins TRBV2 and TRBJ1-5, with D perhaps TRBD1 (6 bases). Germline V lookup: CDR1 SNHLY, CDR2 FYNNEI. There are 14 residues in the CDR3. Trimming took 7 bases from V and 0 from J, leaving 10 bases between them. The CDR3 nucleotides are TGTGCCAGCACGGGACATTATAGCAATCAGCCCCAGCATTTT. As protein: CASTGHYSNQPQHF. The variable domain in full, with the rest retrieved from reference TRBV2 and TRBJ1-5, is EPEVTQTPSHQVTQMGQEVILRCVPISNHLYFYWYRQILGQKVEFLVSFYNNEISEKSEIFDDQFSVERPDGSNFTLKIRSTKLEDSAMYFCASTGHYSNQPQHFGDGTRLSIL.

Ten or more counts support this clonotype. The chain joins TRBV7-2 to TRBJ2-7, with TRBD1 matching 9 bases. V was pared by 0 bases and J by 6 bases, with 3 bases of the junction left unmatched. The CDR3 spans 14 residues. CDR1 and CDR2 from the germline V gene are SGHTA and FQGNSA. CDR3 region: CASSLAVTGGEQYF. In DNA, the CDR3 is TGTGCCAGCAGCTTAGCTGTGACAGGGGGCGAGCAGTACTTC.

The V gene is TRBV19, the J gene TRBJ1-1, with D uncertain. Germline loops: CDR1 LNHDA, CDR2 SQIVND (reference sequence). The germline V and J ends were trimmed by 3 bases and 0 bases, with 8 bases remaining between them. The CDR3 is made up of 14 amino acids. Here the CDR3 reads CASSINSMNTEAFF. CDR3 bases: TGTGCCAGTAGTATCAACAGCATGAACACTGAAGCTTTCTTT.

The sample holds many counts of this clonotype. CDR3 residues: CASSEVETAQNIQYF. The CDR3 coding sequence is TGTGCCAGCAGTGAAGTAGAAACAGCACAAAACATTCAGTACTTC. The chain combines TRBV6-1 with TRBJ2-4; D gene uncertain. Germline V gives CDR1 MNHNS, CDR2 SASEGT. This CDR3 is built from 15 residues. Trimming shortened V by 1 base and J by 5 bases, and 12 bases separated the two germline ends.

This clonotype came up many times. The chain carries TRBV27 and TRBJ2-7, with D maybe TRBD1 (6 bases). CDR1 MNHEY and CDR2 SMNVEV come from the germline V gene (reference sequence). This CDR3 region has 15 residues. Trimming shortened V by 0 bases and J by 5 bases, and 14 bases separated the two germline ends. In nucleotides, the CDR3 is TGTGCCAGCAGTTTATCGACCAGGGGAACGGACGAGCAGTACTTC. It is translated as CASSLSTRGTDEQYF.

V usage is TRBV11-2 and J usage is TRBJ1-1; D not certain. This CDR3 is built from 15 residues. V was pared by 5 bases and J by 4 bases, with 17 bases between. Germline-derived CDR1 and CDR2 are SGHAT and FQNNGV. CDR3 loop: CASSPPGGSFTEAFF. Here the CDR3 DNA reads TGTGCCAGCAGCCCCCCCGGTGGGTCGTTCACTGAAGCTTTCTTT.